The 3 T cell receptor beta chains presented below share a single source sample, sequenced in a study of monozygotic twins with inflammatory bowel disease. Each CDR3 protein gets one entry in TCRdb, which reprocessed the 5' RACE reads and gives no DNA. The listing records 440,000 or so distinct CDR3 sequences. Material: blood. The receptors were sampled from a human donor with ulcerative colitis or Crohn's disease, or a healthy co-twin of an affected twin (not recorded which).

The chain carries TRBV7-2 and TRBJ2-7; absent DNA, TCRdb's TRBD2 call cannot be checked. The length of the CDR3 is 15 residues. Germline V CDR1 and CDR2: SGHTA, FQGNSA. This chain's CDR3 is CASSLFLAGGNEQYF.

The genes are TRBV6-1 and TRBJ2-2; TCRdb's D call, TRBD1, is unchecked because there is no DNA. CDR1 MNHNS and CDR2 SASEGT come from the germline V gene. CDR3 length: 15 residues. The CDR3 reads CASSARQGSNGELFF.

The chain uses TRBV6-5 and TRBJ2-2; TCRdb calls TRBD1, which cannot be checked without DNA. The CDR3 is 17 residues long. Germline CDR1 and CDR2: MNHEY and SVGAGI. The CDR3 loop is CASSYSRTATNTGELFF.